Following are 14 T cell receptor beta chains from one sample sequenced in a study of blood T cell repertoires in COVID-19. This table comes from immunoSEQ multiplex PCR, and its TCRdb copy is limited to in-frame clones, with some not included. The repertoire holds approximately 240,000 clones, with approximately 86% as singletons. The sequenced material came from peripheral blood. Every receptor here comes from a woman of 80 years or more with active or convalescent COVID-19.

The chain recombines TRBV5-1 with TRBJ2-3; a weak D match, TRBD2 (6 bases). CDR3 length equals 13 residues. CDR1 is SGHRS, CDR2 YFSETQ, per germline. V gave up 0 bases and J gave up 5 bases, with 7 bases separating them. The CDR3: CASSLGLEDTQYF. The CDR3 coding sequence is TGCGCCAGCAGCTTGGGACTAGAAGATACGCAGTATTTT.

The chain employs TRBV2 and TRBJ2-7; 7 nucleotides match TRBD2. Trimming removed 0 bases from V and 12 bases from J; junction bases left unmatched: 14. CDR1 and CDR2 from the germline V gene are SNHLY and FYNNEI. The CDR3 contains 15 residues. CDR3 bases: TGTGCCAGCAGTGAAGCGGGCATTATCTCTACGGGGGGGTACTTC. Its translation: CASSEAGIISTGGYF.

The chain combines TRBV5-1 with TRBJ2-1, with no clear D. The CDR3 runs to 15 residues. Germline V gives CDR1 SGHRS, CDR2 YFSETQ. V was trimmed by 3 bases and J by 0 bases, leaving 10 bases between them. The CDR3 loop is CASSSGSNSYNEQFF. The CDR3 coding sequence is TGCGCCAGCAGCTCTGGCTCCAACTCCTACAATGAGCAGTTCTTC.

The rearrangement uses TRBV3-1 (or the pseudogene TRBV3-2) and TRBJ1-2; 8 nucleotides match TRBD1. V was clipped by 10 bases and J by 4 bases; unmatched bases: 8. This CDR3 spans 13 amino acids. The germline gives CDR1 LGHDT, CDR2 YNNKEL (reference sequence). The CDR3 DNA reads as TGTGCCACCGCAACAGGGGGAACCTATGGCTACACCTTC. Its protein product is CATATGGTYGYTF.

CDR3 in amino acids: CAWSDGQANQPQHF. The CDR3 nucleotides are TGTGCCTGGAGCGACGGACAGGCTAATCAGCCCCAGCATTTT. This chain connects TRBV30 to TRBJ1-5; 7 bases are shared with TRBD1. The CDR3 runs 14 residues. Trimming took 3 bases from V and 4 from J; bases not matched to a gene: 6. Germline loops: CDR1 GTSNPN, CDR2 SVGIG (reference sequence).

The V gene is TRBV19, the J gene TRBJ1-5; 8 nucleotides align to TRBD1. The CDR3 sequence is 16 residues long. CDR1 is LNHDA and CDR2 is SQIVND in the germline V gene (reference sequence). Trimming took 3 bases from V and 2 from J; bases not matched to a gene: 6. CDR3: CASSMIRGQGNQPQHF. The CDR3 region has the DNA TGTGCCAGTAGTATGATAAGGGGACAGGGCAATCAGCCCCAGCATTTT.

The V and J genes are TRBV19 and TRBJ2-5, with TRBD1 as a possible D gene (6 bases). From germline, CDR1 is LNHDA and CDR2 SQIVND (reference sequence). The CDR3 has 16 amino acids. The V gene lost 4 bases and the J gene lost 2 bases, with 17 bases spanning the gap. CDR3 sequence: CASSTRSGTRQETQYF. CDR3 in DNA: TGTGCCAGTAGTACCCGGTCCGGGACAAGACAAGAGACCCAGTACTTC.

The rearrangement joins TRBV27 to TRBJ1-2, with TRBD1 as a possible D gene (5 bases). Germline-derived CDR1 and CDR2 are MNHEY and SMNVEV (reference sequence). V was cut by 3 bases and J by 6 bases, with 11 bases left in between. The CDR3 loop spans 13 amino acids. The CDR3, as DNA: TGTGCCAGCAGTTTGGCAGGGTCGGATGGCTACACCTTC. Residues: CASSLAGSDGYTF.

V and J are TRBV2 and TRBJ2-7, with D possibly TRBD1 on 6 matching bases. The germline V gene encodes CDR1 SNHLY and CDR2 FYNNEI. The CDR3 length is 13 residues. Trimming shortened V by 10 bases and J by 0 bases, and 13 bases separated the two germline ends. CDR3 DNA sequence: TGTGCCACCCGGACAGTTAGCTCCTACGAGCAGTACTTC. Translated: CATRTVSSYEQYF.

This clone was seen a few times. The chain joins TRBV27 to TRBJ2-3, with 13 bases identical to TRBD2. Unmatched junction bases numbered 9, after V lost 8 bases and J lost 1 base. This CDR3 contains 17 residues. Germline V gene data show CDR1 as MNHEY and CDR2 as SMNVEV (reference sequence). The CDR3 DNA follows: TGTGCCAGCTCCACTAGCGGGAGGGTCGGCGGCACAGATACGCAGTATTTT. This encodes CASSTSGRVGGTDTQYF.

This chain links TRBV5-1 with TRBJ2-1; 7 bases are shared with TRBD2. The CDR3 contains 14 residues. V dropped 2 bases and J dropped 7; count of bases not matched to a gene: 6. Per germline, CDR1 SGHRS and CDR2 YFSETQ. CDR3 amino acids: CASSLQRETNEQFF. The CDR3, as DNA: TGCGCCAGCAGCTTACAGCGGGAAACAAATGAGCAGTTCTTC.

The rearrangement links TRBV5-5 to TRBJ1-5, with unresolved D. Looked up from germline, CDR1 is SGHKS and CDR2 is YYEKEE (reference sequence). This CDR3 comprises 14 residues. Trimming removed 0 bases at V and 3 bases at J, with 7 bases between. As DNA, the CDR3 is TGTGCCAGCAGCTTGGTGGCAAACAATCAGCCCCAGCATTTT. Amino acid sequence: CASSLVANNQPQHF.

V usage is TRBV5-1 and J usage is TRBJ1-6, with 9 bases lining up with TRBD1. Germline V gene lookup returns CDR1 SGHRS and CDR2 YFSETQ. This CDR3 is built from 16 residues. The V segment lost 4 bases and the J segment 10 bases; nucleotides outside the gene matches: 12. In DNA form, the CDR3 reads TGCGCCAGCAGCGAAAGGACAGGGGATGGCCTGTCACCCCTCCACTTT. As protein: CASSERTGDGLSPLHF.

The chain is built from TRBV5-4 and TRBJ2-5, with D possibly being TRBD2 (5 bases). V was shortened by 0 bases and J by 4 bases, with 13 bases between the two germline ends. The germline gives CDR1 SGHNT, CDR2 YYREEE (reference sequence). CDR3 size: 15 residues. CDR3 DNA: TGTGCCAGCAGCTTGGGGGTGGGCGAGGGAGAGACCCAGTACTTC. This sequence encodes CASSLGVGEGETQYF.